One sample yielded the 13 T cell receptor beta chains listed below, sequenced in a study of blood T cell repertoires in COVID-19. Sequencing used immunoSEQ multiplex PCR; TCRdb keeps in-frame clones, though not all of them. The data hold some 83,000 clones, with 84% observed a single time. The sample consisted of peripheral blood. The source of these receptors is a man aged 50-60 years with acute or convalescent COVID-19.

The CDR3 reads CSVEVMGGDTQYF. The CDR3 DNA reads TGCAGCGTTGAAGTCATGGGGGGGGATACGCAGTATTTT. The gene calls are TRBV29-1 and TRBJ2-3; 7 nucleotides align to TRBD2. The CDR3 loop spans 13 amino acids. V gave up 1 base and J gave up 6 bases; unmatched junction bases: 4. Germline values: CDR1 SQVTM, CDR2 ANQGSEA.

This chain links TRBV12-5 with TRBJ2-5, with 12 bases matching TRBD1. From germline, CDR1 is LGHNT and CDR2 FRNRAP. The CDR3 has 15 amino acids. J was trimmed by 5 bases and V by 6 bases; bases with no gene match: 7. CDR3 sequence reads: CASGEGQGAQETQYF. CDR3 in DNA: TGTGCTAGTGGGGAGGGACAGGGGGCGCAGGAGACCCAGTACTTC.

This clone was recorded only once. This chain connects TRBV28 to TRBJ2-3, with 16 bases matching TRBD2. This CDR3 is built from 16 residues. Germline CDR1 is MDHEN and CDR2 is SYDVKM. J was trimmed by 4 bases and V by 9 bases; bases with no gene match: 7. This CDR3 reads CASGTSGRVSADTQYF. DNA for the CDR3: TGTGCCAGTGGGACTAGCGGGAGGGTTAGCGCAGATACGCAGTATTTT.

The CDR3 DNA follows: TGTGCCAGCAGTGAAAGGGGGCCAATAGCCGGGGAGCTGTTTTTT. This sequence encodes CASSERGPIAGELFF. The chain links TRBV2 to TRBJ2-2, with 7 bases fitting TRBD1. CDR3 length: 15 amino acids. The germline V gene has CDR1 SNHLY and CDR2 FYNNEI. Unmatched junction bases numbered 6, after V lost 2 bases and J lost 6 bases.

This chain connects TRBV11-3 to TRBJ2-5; TRBD1 matches at 7 bases. The trim removed 3 bases at V and 2 bases at J, leaving 9 bases unmatched. The CDR3 length is 16 residues. The germline V gene has CDR1 SGHNT and CDR2 YENEEA. The CDR3, as DNA: TGTGCCAGCAGCTTCGACAGGGCGAGCTTACAAGAGACCCAGTACTTC. The encoded protein is CASSFDRASLQETQYF.

V and J are TRBV9 and TRBJ1-1, with D uncertain. Per the germline V gene, CDR1 is SGDLS and CDR2 is YYNGEE. This CDR3 region has 17 residues. V gave up 0 bases and J gave up 0 bases, with 15 bases separating them. The DNA for the CDR3 is TGTGCCAGCAGCGTAGAAGGACGGACTATCATGAACACTGAAGCTTTCTTT. Its protein is CASSVEGRTIMNTEAFF.

V usage is TRBV4-1 and J usage is TRBJ2-7, with a tentative D call TRBD1 (6 bases). Looked up from germline, CDR1 is MGHRA and CDR2 is YSYEKL. The CDR3 consists of 18 residues. The V gene lost 1 base and the J gene lost 2 bases, with 21 bases spanning the gap. CDR3: CASSQVPVLRGGTYEQYF. DNA of the CDR3: TGCGCCAGCAGCCAAGTCCCCGTCCTCCGAGGGGGAACCTACGAGCAGTACTTC.

This clone has only one observation. V and J are TRBV6-2 or TRBV6-3 and TRBJ2-7, with TRBD1 matching 8 bases. Losses at the gene ends were 4 bases for V and 4 bases for J; bases not matched to a gene: 12. The CDR3 runs 16 residues. Germline CDR1 is MNHEY and CDR2 is SVGEGT. This chain's CDR3 is CASSFLIQGAVYEQYF. CDR3 in DNA: TGTGCCAGCAGTTTCCTGATTCAGGGGGCAGTATACGAGCAGTACTTC.

The J gene is TRBJ1-4, the V gene TRBV7-8, with TRBD1 matching 8 bases. Germline CDR1 SGHVS, CDR2 FQNEAQ. The CDR3 is made up of 13 amino acids. V lost 5 bases and J lost 6; bases outside the gene matches: 2. The CDR3 reads CASSTQGDEKLFF. The CDR3 DNA reads TGTGCCAGCAGCACACAGGGGGATGAAAAACTGTTTTTT.

The chain joins TRBV10-3 to TRBJ2-1, with D possibly matching TRBD2 (6 bases). The germline CDR1 and CDR2 sequences are ENHRY and SYGVKD. V gave up 7 bases and J gave up 6 bases, with 16 bases separating them. CDR3 length: 14 residues. CDR3 bases: TGTGCCATCATTGCAGATATCGGGGGCAATGAGCAGTTCTTC. This translates into CAIIADIGGNEQFF.

The chain carries TRBV7-2 and TRBJ1-1; D is undetermined. The CDR3 spans 14 residues. V was cut by 2 bases and J by 0 bases, with 7 bases left in between. Germline CDR1 is SGHTA and CDR2 is FQGNSA. The CDR3 is CASSLLTVNTEAFF. CDR3 in DNA: TGTGCCAGCAGCTTACTCACAGTGAACACTGAAGCTTTCTTT.

This chain uses TRBV5-1 with TRBJ2-1, with 7 bases lining up with TRBD2. The CDR3 is 15 amino acids. With 1 base clipped from V and 5 bases from J, the junction kept 6 bases outside the gene matches. CDR1 and CDR2 (germline): SGHRS, YFSETQ. CDR3 sequence (DNA): TGCGCCAGCAGCTTGAAAGTTCTAGCGGACAATGAGCAGTTCTTC. It encodes CASSLKVLADNEQFF.

V gene TRBV19 combines with J gene TRBJ2-7; D is perhaps TRBD2 (7 bases). V lost 5 bases and J lost 5, with 19 bases in between. The germline gives CDR1 LNHDA, CDR2 SQIVND (reference sequence). This CDR3 has 15 residues. For the CDR3, the DNA is TGTGCCAGTAGTCAGATCGGCGGGGGCATGGACGAGCAGTACTTC. Its protein product is CASSQIGGGMDEQYF.